This T cell receptor (beta chain) was sequenced during a study of T cell responses to AZD1222 COVID-19 vaccine. General study findings and limits: Donors were mostly white British, more females; clonal diversity possibly underestimated.

The method was immunoSEQ multiplex PCR; TCRdb's version includes in-frame clones alone and lacks a portion of them. The table includes around 250,000 clones, approximately 95% detected once. Concerning this clone: Its antigen remains unidentified.

The TCR originated in an adult in good health. Sequencing used peripheral blood, obtained on day 0 of AZD1222 vaccination.

The CDR3 bases are TGTGCCAGCAGGGTTGGACAGGGAACCTATGGCTACACCTTC. This codes for CASRVGQGTYGYTF. The V gene is TRBV5-4, the J gene TRBJ1-2, with 8 positions matching TRBD1. This CDR3 region has 14 residues. V lost 5 bases, J lost 4 bases, and 7 bases stayed unmatched. Per the germline V gene, CDR1 is SGHNT and CDR2 is YYREEE (reference sequence).